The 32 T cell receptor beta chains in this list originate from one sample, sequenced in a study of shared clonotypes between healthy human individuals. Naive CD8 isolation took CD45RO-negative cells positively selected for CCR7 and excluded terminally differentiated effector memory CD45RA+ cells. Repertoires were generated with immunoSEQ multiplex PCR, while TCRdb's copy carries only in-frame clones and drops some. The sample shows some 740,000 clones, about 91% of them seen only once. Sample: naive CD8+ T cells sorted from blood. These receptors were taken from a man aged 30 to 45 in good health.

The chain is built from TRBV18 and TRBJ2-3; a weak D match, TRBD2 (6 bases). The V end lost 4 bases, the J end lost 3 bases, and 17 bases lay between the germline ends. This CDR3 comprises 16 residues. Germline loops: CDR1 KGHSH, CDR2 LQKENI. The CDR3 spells CASSRQTRLETDTQYF. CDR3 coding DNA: TGTGCCAGCTCACGCCAGACTAGATTAGAAACAGATACGCAGTATTTT.

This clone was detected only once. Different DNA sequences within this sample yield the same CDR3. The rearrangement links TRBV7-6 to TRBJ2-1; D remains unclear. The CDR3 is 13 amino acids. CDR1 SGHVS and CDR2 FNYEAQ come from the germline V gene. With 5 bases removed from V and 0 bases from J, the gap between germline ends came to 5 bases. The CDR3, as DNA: TGTGCCAGCAGCCTGAGCTCCTACAATGAGCAGTTCTTC. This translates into CASSLSSYNEQFF.

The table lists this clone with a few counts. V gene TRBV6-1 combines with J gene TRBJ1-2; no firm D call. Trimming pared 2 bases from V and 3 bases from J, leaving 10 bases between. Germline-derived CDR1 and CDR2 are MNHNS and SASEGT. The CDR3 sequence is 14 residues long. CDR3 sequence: CASSEFDGHYGYTF. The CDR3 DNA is TGTGCCAGCAGTGAATTTGACGGACACTATGGCTACACCTTC.

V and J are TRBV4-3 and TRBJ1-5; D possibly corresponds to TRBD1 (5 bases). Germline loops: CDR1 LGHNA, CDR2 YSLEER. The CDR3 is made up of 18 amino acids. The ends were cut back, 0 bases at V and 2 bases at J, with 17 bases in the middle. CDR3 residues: CASSQDWVGGLGNQPQHF. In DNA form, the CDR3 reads TGCGCCAGCAGCCAAGATTGGGTTGGGGGGTTGGGCAATCAGCCCCAGCATTTT.

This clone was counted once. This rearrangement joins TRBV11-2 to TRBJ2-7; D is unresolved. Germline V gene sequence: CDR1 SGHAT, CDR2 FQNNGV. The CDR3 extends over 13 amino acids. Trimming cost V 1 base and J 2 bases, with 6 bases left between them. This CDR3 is CASSLATTYEQYF. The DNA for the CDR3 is TGTGCCAGCAGCTTAGCCACGACCTACGAGCAGTACTTC.

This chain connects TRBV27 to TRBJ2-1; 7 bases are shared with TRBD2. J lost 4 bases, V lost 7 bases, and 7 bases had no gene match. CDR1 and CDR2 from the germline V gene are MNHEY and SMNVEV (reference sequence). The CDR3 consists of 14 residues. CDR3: CASTQSGAYNEQFF. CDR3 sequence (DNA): TGTGCCAGCACACAGAGCGGGGCATACAATGAGCAGTTCTTC.

The CDR3: CASSLGVYEQFF. The CDR3 region has the DNA TGTGCCAGCAGCTTAGGAGTCTATGAGCAGTTCTTC. The V gene is TRBV7-9, the J gene TRBJ2-1; D is undetermined. The CDR3 is made up of 12 amino acids. V lost 1 base, J lost 8 bases, and 6 bases lay in between. CDR1 and CDR2 from the germline V gene are SEHNR and FQNEAQ (reference sequence).

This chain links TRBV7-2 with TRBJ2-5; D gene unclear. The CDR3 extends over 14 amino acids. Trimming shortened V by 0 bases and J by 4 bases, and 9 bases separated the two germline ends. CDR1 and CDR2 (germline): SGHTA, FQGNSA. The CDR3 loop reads CASSLAQRGETQYF. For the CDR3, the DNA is TGTGCCAGCAGCTTAGCTCAGCGCGGAGAGACCCAGTACTTC. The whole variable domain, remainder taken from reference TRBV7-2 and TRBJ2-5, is GAGVSQSPSNKVTEKGKDVELRCDPISGHTALYWYRQSLGQGLEFLIYFQGNSAPDKSGLPSDRFSAERTGGSVSTLTIQRTQQEDSAVYLCASSLAQRGETQYFGPGTRLLVL.

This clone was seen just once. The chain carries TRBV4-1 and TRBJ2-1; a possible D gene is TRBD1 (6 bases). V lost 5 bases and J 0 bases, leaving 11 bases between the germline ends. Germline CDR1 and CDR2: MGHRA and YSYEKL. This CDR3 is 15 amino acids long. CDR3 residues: CASSSTGSSYNEQFF. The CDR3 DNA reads TGCGCCAGCAGCTCCACAGGGAGCTCCTACAATGAGCAGTTCTTC.

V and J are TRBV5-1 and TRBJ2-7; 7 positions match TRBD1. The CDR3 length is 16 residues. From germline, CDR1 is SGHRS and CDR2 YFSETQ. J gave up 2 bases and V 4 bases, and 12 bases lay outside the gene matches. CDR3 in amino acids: CASSPGVGTATYEQYF. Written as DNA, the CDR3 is TGCGCCAGCAGCCCCGGGGTAGGGACAGCTACCTACGAGCAGTACTTC.

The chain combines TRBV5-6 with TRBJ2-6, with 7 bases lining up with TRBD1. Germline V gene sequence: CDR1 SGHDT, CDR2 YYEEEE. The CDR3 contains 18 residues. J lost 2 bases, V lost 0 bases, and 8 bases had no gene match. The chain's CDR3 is CASSLEGTEGPGANVLTF. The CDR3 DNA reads TGTGCCAGCAGCTTGGAGGGGACAGAAGGACCTGGGGCCAACGTCCTGACTTTC.

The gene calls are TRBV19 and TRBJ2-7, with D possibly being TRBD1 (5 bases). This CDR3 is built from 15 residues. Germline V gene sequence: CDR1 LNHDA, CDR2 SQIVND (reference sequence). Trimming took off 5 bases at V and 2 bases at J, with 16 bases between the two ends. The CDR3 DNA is TGTGCCAGTAGTGGGGCCGGCCAAGGAGCCTACGAGCAGTACTTC. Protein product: CASSGAGQGAYEQYF.

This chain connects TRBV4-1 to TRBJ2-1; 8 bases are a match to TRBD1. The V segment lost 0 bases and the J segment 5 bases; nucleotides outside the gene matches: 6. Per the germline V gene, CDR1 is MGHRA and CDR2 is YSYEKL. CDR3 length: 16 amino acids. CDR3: CASSQDKGTGDNEQFF. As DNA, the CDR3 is TGCGCCAGCAGCCAAGATAAAGGGACAGGTGACAATGAGCAGTTCTTC.

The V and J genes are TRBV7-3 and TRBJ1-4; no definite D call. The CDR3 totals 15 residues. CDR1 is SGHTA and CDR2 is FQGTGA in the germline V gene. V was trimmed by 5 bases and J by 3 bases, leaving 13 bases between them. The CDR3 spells CASSPEGGANEKLFF. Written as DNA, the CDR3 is TGTGCCAGCAGCCCCGAGGGTGGAGCTAATGAAAAACTGTTTTTT.

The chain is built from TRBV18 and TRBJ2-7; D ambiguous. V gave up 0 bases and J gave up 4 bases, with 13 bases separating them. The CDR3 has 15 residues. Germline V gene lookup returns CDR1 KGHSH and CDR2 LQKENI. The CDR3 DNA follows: TGTGCCAGCTCACCACCGATGCTGGGATTTTACGAGCAGTACTTC. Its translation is CASSPPMLGFYEQYF.

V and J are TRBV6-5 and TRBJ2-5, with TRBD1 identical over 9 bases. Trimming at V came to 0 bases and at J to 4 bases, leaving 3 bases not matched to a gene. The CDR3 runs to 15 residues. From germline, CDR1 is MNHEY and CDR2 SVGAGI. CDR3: CASSYSGGQGETQYF. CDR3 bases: TGTGCCAGCAGTTACTCAGGGGGACAGGGAGAGACCCAGTACTTC.

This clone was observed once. CDR3 protein: CASSPGRGGRSTDTQYF. The DNA of the CDR3 is TGTGCCAGCAGCCCTGGTAGGGGGGGCAGAAGCACAGATACGCAGTATTTT. V gene TRBV11-2 combines with J gene TRBJ2-3, with D perhaps matching TRBD2 (7 bases). Trimming cost V 5 bases and J 0 bases, with 18 bases left between them. The CDR3 consists of 17 residues. The germline gives CDR1 SGHAT, CDR2 FQNNGV.

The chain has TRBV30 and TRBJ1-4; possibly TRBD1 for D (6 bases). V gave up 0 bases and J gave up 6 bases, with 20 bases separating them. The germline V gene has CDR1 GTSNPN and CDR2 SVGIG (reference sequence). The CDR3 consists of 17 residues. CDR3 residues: CAWSVRPEDSGDEKLFF. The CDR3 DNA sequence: TGTGCCTGGAGTGTACGTCCCGAGGACAGTGGCGATGAAAAACTGTTTTTT.

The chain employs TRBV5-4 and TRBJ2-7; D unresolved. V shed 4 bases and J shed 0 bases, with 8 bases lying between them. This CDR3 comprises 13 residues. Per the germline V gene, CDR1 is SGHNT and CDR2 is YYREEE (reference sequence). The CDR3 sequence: CASSPNYSYEQYF. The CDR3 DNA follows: TGTGCCAGCAGCCCAAATTACTCCTACGAGCAGTACTTC.

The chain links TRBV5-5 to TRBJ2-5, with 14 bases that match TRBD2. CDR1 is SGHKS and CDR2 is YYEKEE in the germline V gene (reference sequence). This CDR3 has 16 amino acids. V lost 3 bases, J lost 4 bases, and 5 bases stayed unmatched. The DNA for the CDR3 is TGTGCCAGCAGCTCGGGACTAGCGGGGGCCAGAGAGACCCAGTACTTC. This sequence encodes CASSSGLAGARETQYF.

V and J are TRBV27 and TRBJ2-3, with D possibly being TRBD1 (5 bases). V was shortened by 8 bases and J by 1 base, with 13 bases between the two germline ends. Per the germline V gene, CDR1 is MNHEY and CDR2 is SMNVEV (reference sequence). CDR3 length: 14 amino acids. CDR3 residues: CASLDLGGTDTQYF. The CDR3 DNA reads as TGTGCCAGCCTCGATCTAGGGGGCACAGATACGCAGTATTTT.

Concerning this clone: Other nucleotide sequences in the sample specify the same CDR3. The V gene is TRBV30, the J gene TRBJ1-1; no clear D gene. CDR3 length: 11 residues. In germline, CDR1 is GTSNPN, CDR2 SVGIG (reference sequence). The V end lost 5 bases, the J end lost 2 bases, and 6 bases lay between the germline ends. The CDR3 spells CAWGRNTEAFF. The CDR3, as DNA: TGTGCCTGGGGCAGAAACACTGAAGCTTTCTTT.

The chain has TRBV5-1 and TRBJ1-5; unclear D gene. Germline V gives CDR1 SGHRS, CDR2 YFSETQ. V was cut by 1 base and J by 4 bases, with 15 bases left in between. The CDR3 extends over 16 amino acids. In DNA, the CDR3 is TGCGCCAGCAGCTTGTACGGTATGGGGTTTAATCAGCCCCAGCATTTT. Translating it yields CASSLYGMGFNQPQHF.

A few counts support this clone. The CDR3 DNA is TGTGCCAGCAGCCCAACCCTTCGGGGGACTGAAGCTTTCTTT. This codes for CASSPTLRGTEAFF. This chain uses TRBV7-9 with TRBJ1-1, with D perhaps matching TRBD1 (5 bases). This CDR3 contains 14 residues. V was shortened by 5 bases and J by 5 bases, with 15 bases between the two germline ends. CDR1 and CDR2 (germline): SEHNR, FQNEAQ (reference sequence). The full variable domain, in which reference TRBV7-9 and TRBJ1-1 provide the parts outside the CDR3, is DTGVSQNPRHKITKRGQNVTFRCDPISEHNRLYWYRQTLGQGPEFLTYFQNEAQLEKSRLLSDRFSAERPKGSFSTLEIQRTEQGDSAMYLCASSPTLRGTEAFFGQGTRLTVV.

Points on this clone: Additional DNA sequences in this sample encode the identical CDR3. Here the CDR3 reads CASSTRQGRTGELFF. The CDR3 region has the DNA TGTGCCAGCAGCACCCGACAGGGCAGGACTGGGGAGCTGTTTTTT. The J gene is TRBJ2-2, the V gene TRBV7-9, with 7 positions matching TRBD1. The trim removed 5 bases at V and 8 bases at J, leaving 11 bases unmatched. Germline V CDR1 and CDR2: SEHNR, FQNEAQ (reference sequence). This CDR3 is 15 amino acids long.

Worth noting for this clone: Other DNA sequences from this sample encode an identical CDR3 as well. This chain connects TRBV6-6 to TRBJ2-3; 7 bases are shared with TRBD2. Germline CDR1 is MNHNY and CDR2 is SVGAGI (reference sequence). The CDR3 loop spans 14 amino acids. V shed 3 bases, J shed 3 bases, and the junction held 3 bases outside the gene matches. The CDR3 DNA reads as TGTGCCAGCAGTTATGCGGGAGCGACAGATACGCAGTATTTT. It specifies CASSYAGATDTQYF.

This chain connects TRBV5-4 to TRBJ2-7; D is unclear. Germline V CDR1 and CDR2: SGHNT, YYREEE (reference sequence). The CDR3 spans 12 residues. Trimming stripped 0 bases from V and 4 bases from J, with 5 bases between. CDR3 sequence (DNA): TGTGCCAGCAGCTTGGTGGCATACGAGCAGTACTTC. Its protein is CASSLVAYEQYF.

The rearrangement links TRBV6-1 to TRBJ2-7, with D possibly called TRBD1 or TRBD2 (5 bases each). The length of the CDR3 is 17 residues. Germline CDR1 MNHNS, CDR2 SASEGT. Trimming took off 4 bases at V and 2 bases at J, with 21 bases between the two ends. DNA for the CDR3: TGTGCCAGCAGTGTTCAAAGCGGCAGGGTAATCCCCTACGAGCAGTACTTC. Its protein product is CASSVQSGRVIPYEQYF.

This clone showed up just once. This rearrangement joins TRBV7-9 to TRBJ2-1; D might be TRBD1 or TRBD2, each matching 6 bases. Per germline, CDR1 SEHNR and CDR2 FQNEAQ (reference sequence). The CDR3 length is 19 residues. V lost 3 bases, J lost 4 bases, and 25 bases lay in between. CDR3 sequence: CASSFLEGGVDRGYNEQFF. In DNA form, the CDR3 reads TGTGCCAGCAGCTTCCTTGAGGGGGGAGTCGATCGTGGTTACAATGAGCAGTTCTTC.

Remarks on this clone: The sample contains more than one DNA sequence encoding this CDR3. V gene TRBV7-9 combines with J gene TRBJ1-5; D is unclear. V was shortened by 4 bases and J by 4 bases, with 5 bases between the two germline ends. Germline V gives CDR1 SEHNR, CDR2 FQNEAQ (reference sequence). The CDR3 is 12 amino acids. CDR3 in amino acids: CASSSPNQPQHF. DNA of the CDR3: TGTGCCAGCAGCTCCCCTAATCAGCCCCAGCATTTT.

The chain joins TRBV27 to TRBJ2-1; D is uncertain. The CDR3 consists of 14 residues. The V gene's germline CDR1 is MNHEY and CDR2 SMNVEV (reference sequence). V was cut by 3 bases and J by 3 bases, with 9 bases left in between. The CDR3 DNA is TGTGCCAGCAGTTTTGGTGCGGTCTACAATGAGCAGTTCTTC. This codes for CASSFGAVYNEQFF.

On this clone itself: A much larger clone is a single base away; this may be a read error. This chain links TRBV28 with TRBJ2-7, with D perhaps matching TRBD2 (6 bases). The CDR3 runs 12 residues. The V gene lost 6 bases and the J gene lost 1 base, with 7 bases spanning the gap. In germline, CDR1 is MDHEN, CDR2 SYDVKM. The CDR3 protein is CASRGGSYEQYF. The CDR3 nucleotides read TGTGCCAGCAGGGGGGGTTCCTACGAGCAGTACTTC. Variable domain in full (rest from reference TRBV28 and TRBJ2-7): DVKVTQSSRYLVKRTGEKVFLECVQDMDHENMFWYRQDPGLGLRLIYFSYDVKMKEKGDIPEGYSVSREKKERFSLILESASTNQTSMYLCASRGGSYEQYFGPGTRLTVT.